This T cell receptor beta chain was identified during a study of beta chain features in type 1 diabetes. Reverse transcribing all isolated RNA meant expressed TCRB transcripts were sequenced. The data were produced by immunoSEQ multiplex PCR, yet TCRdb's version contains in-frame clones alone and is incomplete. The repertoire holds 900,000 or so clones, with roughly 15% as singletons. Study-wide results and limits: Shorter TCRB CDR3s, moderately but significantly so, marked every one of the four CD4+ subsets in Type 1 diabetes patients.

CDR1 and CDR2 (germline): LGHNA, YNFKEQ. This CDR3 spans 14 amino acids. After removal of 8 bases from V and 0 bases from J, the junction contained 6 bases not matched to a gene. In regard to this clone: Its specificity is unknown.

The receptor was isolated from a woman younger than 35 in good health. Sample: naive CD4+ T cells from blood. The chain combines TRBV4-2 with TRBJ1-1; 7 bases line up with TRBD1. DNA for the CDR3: TGTGCCAGCTGGACAGGTCGCATGAACACTGAAGCTTTCTTT. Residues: CASWTGRMNTEAFF.